This T cell receptor beta chain was recorded in a study of blood T cell repertoires in COVID-19. Study summary: Spain, Italy and the United States supplied samples that represented acute and convalescent COVID-19. The cDNA or gDNA used as material had been derived from T cells, B-cell-depleted T cells, or PBMCs.

In the original processing: It was from reference gene primer amplification that nucleated cell counts were estimated. Assay: immunoSEQ multiplex PCR; the TCRdb copy retains only in-frame clones and omits some. Clone size and the V and J calls come from that table; the DNA yielded D and trimming. The table lists approximately 170,000 clones, roughly 84% of them singletons. J lost 3 bases, V lost 4 bases, and 10 bases had no gene match. The germline gives CDR1 ENHRY, CDR2 SYGVKD. The CDR3 totals 16 residues. The chain links TRBV10-3 to TRBJ2-7; TRBD1 aligns across 9 bases. The sample was peripheral blood. The sequence was obtained from a man aged 70 or older with active or convalescent COVID-19. Here the CDR3 reads CAISAGQGLVFYEQYF. The CDR3 coding sequence is TGTGCCATCAGTGCGGGACAGGGATTGGTGTTCTACGAGCAGTACTTC.